This T cell receptor beta chain was recorded in a study of beta chain features in type 1 diabetes. On the study more broadly: There were approximately 100,000,000 sorted cells examined across all samples.

The CDR3 consists of 14 residues. V was shortened by 1 base and J by 1 base, with 8 bases between the two germline ends. Germline values: CDR1 MNHEY, CDR2 SMNVEV (reference sequence). Expressed TCRB transcripts were sequenced because the entire RNA isolate underwent reverse transcription. Only in-frame clones appear in the TCRdb table, and some are missing; sequencing was by immunoSEQ multiplex PCR. Among under 50,000 clones listed, 51% were seen once. The sequenced material came from Tregs from blood. The chain uses TRBV27 and TRBJ2-7; no clear D gene. The origin of this receptor is a woman aged 18-35 years in good health. This CDR3 reads CASSLFGRSYEQYF. DNA of the CDR3: TGTGCCAGCAGTTTATTTGGCAGGTCCTACGAGCAGTACTTC.